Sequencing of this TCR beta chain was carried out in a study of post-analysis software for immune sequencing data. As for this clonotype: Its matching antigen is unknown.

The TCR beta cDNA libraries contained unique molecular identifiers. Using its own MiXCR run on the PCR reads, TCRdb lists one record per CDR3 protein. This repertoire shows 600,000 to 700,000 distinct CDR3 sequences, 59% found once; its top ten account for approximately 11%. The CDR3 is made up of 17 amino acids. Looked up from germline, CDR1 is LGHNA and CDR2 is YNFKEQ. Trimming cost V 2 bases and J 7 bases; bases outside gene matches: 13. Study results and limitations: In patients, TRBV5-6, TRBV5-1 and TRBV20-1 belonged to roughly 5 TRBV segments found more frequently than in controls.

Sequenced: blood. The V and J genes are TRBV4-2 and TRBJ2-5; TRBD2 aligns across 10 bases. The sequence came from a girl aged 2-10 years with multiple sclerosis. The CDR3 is CASSQFLAGGPDRTQYF. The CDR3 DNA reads TGTGCCAGCAGCCAATTCTTAGCGGGGGGCCCGGATAGGACCCAGTACTTC.